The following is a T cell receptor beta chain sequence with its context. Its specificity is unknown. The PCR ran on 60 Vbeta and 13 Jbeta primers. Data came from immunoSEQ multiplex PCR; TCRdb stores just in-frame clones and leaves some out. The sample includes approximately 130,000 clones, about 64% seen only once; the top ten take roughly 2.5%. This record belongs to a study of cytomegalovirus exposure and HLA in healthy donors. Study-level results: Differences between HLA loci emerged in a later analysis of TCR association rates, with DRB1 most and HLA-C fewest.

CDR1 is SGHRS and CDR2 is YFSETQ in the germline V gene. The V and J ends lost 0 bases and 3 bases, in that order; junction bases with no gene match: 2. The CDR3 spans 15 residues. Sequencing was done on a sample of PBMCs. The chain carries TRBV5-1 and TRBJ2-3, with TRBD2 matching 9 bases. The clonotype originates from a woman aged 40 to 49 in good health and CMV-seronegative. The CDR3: CASSLVAGETDTQYF. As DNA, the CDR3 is TGCGCCAGCAGCTTGGTAGCGGGGGAGACAGATACGCAGTATTTT.